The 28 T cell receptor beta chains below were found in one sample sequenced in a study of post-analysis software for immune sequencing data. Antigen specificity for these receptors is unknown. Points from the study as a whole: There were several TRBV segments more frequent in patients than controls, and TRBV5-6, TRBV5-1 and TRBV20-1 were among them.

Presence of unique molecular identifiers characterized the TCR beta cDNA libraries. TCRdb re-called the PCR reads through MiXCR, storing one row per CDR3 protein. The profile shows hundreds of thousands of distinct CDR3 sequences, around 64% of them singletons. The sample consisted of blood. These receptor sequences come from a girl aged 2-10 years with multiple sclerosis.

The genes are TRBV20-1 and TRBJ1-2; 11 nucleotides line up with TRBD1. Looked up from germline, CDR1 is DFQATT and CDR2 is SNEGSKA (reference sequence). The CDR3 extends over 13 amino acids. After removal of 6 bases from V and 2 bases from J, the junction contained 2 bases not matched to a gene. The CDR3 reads CSAGDRGNYGYTF. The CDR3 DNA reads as TGCAGTGCAGGGGACAGGGGGAACTATGGCTACACCTTC.

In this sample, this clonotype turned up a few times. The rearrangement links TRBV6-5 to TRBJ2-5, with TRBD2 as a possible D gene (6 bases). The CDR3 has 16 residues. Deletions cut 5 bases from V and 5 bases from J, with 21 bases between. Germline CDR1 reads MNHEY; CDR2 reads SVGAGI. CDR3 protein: CASSGRDGRKDETQYF. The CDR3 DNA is TGTGCCAGCAGTGGAAGGGACGGGAGAAAGGATGAGACCCAGTACTTC.

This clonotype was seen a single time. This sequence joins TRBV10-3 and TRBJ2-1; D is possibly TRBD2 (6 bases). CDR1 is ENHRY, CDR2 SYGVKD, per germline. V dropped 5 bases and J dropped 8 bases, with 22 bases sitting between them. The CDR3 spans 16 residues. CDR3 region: CAISRFDGAGGDEQFF. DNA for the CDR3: TGTGCCATCAGTCGCTTCGATGGGGCCGGGGGTGATGAGCAGTTCTTC.

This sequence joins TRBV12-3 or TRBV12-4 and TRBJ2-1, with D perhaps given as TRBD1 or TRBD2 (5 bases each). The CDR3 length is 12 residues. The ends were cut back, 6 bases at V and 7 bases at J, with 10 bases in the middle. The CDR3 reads CASRGERNEQFF. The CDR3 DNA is TGTGCCAGCAGGGGGGAGAGGAATGAGCAGTTCTTC.

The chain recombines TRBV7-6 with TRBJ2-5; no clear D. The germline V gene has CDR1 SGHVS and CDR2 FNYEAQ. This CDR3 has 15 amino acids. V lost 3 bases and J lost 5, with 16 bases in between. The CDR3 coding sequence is TGTGCCAGCAGCTTCAGGAGCTTGGTTGGGGAGACCCAGTACTTC. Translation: CASSFRSLVGETQYF.

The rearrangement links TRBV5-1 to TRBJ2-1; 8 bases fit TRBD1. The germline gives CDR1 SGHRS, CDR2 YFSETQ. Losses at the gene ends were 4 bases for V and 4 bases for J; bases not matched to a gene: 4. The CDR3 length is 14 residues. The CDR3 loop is CASSKDREYNEQFF. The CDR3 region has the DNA TGCGCCAGCAGCAAGGACAGGGAATACAATGAGCAGTTCTTC.

CDR3 coding DNA: TGCAGTGCTGCCACAGGGGGGACGGACGAGCAGTACTTC. Its translation: CSAATGGTDEQYF. This chain joins TRBV20-1 and TRBJ2-7, with 8 bases lining up with TRBD1. V lost 5 bases, J lost 5 bases, and 8 bases stayed unmatched. Germline values: CDR1 DFQATT, CDR2 SNEGSKA (reference sequence). CDR3 length: 13 residues.

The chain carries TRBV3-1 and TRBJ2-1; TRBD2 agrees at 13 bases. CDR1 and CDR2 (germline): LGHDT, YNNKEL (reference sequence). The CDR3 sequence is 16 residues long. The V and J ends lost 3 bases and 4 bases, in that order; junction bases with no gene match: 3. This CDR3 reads CASSQTSGRKYNEQFF. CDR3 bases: TGTGCCAGCAGCCAGACTAGCGGGAGGAAATACAATGAGCAGTTCTTC.

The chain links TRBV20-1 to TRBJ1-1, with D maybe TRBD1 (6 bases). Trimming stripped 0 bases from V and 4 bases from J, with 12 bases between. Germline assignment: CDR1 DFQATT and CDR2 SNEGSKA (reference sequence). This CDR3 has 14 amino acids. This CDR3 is CSARDLKGGTEAFF. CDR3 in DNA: TGCAGTGCTAGAGATCTGAAGGGGGGCACTGAAGCTTTCTTT.

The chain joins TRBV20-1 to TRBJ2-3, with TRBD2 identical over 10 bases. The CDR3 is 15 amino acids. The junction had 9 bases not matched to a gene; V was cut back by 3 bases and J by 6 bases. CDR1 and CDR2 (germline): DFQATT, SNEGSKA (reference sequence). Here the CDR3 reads CSARMASGSRDTQYF. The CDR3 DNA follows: TGCAGTGCTAGGATGGCTAGCGGGAGTCGCGATACGCAGTATTTT.

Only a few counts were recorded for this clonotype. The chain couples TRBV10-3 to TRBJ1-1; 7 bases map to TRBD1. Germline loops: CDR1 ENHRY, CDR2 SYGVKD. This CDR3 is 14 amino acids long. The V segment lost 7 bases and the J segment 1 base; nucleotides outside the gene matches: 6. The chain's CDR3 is CAITTGSTNTEAFF. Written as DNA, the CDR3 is TGTGCCATCACGACAGGGTCTACGAACACTGAAGCTTTCTTT.

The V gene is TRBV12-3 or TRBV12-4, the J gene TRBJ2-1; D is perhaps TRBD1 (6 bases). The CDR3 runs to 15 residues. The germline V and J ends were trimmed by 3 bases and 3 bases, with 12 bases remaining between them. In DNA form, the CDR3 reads TGTGCCAGCAGTTTTACGGGACACCTCTACAATGAGCAGTTCTTC. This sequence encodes CASSFTGHLYNEQFF.

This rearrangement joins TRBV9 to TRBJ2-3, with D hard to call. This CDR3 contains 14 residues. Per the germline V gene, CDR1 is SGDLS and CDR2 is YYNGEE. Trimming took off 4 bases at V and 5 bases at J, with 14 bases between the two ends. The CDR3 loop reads CASSLGSTVDTQYF. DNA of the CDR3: TGTGCCAGCAGCCTAGGTAGTACGGTAGATACGCAGTATTTT.

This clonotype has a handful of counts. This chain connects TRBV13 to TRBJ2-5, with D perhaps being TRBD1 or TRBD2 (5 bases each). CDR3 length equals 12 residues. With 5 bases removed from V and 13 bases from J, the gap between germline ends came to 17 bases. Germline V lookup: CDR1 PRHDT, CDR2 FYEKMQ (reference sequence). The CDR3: CASSIGTAGLYF. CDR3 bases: TGTGCCAGCAGCATTGGGACCGCGGGTCTGTACTTC.

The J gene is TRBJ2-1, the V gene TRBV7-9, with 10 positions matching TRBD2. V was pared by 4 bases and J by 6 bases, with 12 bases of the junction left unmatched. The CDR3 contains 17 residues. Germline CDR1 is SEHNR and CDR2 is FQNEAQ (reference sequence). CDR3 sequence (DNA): TGTGCCAGCAGCTCCGACAGGGGAGCGGGGGGGCTCAATGAGCAGTTCTTC. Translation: CASSSDRGAGGLNEQFF.

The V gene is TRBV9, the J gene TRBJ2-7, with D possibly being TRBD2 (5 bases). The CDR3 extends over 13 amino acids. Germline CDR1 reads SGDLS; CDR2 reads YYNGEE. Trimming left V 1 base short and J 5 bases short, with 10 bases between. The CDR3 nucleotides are TGTGCCAGCAGCGTAAAGTTCGGGGACGAGCAGTACTTC. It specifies CASSVKFGDEQYF.

This chain's CDR3 is CASSARDSRDYGYTF. The CDR3 DNA follows: TGCGCCAGCAGCGCGAGGGACAGTCGGGACTATGGCTACACCTTC. The chain joins TRBV5-1 to TRBJ1-2; TRBD1 aligns across 7 bases. Germline CDR1 reads SGHRS; CDR2 reads YFSETQ. V trimming: 4 bases; J trimming: 3 bases; junction bases outside the gene matches: 9. This CDR3 contains 15 residues.

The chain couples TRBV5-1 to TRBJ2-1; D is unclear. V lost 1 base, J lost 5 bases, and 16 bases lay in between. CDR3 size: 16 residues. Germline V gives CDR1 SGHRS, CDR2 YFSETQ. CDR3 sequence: CASSLKSNPRDNEQFF. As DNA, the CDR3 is TGCGCCAGCAGCTTGAAGAGTAACCCTCGCGACAATGAGCAGTTCTTC.

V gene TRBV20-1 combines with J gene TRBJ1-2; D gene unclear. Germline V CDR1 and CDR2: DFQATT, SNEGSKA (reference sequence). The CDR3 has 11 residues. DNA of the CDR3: TGCAGCGCGCGAAGGGACTATGGCTACACCTTC. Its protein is CSARRDYGYTF.

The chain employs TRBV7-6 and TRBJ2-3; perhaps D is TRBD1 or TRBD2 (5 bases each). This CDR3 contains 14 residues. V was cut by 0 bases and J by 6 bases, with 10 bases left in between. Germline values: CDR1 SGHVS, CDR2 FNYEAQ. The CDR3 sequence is CASSLARESDTQYF. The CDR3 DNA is TGTGCCAGCAGCTTAGCCAGGGAGTCTGATACGCAGTATTTT.

In nucleotides, the CDR3 is TGTGCCAGCAGTTACTGGGGCAGGGTGAATTCACCCCTCCACTTT. Protein: CASSYWGRVNSPLHF. The chain joins TRBV6-5 to TRBJ1-6; possible D gene TRBD1, 5 bases. Germline CDR1 and CDR2: MNHEY and SVGAGI. The CDR3 contains 15 residues. Between the trimmed V and J ends, which lost 1 base and 7 bases, there was a span of 11 bases.

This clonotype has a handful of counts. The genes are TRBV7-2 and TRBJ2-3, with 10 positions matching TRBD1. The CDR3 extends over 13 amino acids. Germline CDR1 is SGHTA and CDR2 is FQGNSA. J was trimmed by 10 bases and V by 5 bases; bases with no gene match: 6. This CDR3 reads CASSPGQGGPQYF. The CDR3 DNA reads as TGTGCCAGCAGCCCCGGACAGGGGGGTCCGCAGTATTTT. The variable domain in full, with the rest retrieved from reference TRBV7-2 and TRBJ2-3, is GAGVSQSPSNKVTEKGKDVELRCDPISGHTALYWYRQSLGQGLEFLIYFQGNSAPDKSGLPSDRFSAERTGGSVSTLTIQRTQQEDSAVYLCASSPGQGGPQYFGPGTRLTVL.

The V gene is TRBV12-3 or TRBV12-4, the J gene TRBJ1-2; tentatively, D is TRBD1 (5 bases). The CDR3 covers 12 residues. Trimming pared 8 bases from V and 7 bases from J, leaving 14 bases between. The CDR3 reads CASGIGAGGYTF. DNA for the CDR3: TGTGCCAGCGGCATAGGGGCCGGTGGCTACACCTTC.

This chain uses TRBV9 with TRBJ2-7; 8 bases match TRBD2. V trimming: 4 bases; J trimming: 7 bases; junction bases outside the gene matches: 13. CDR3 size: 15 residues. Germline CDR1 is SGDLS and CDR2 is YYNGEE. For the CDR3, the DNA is TGTGCCAGCAGCCCGTTTGATAGCGGGAAGGGTGAGCAGTACTTC. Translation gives CASSPFDSGKGEQYF.

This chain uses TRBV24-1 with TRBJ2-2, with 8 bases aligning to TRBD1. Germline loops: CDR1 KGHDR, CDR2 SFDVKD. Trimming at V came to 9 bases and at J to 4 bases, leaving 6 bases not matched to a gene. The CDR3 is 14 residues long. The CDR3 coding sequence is TGTGCCACCTCCGGGACAGGCAGCACCGGGGAGCTGTTTTTT. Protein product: CATSGTGSTGELFF.

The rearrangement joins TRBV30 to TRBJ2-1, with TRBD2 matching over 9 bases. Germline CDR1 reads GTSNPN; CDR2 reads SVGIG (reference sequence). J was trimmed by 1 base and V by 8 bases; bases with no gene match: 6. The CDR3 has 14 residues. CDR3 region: CALQGLASYNEQFF. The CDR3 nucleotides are TGTGCCCTTCAAGGACTAGCGTCCTACAATGAGCAGTTCTTC.

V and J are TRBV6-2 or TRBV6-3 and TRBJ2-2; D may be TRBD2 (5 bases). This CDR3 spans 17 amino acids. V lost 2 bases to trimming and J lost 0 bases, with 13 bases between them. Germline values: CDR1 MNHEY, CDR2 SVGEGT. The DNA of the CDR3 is TGTGCCAGCAGTTACCCTCTGACGGACTCGAACACCGGGGAGCTGTTTTTT. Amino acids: CASSYPLTDSNTGELFF.

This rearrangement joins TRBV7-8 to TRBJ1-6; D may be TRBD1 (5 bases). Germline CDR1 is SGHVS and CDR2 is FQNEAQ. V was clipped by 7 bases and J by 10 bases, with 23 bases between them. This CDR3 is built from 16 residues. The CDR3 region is CASKHERGPNRSPLHF. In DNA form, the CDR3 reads TGTGCCAGCAAGCACGAACGGGGACCCAATCGGTCACCCCTCCACTTT.